Included here is one T cell receptor (beta chain) sequence, with context. This entry comes from a study of T cell changes during pregnancy in multiple sclerosis. V lost 2 bases to trimming and J lost 6 bases; unmatched junction nucleotides: 3. Germline V gene data show CDR1 as MDHEN and CDR2 as SYDVKM. The CDR3 loop spans 14 amino acids. Clones were read by immunoSEQ multiplex PCR, and TCRdb kept only the in-frame ones, dropping some. The sample consists of about 40,000 clones, roughly 90% of them appearing once. The chain links TRBV28 to TRBJ1-1, with 10 bases aligning to TRBD1. The sample was CD8+ T cells from peripheral blood mononuclear cells, taken in the first trimester of pregnancy. This clonotype was sampled from a female donor with multiple sclerosis, enrolled in a pregnancy study. The CDR3 DNA reads as TGTGCCAGCAGTTTACCGGGACAGGGGTCTGAAGCTTTCTTT. This gives the protein CASSLPGQGSEAFF. The complete variable domain, with remaining parts taken from reference TRBV28 and TRBJ1-1, reads DVKVTQSSRYLVKRTGEKVFLECVQDMDHENMFWYRQDPGLGLRLIYFSYDVKMKEKGDIPEGYSVSREKKERFSLILESASTNQTSMYLCASSLPGQGSEAFFGQGTRLTVV.